The 31 T cell receptor beta chains below were found in one sample sequenced in a study of blood T cells in healthy people across ages. A J-beta primer mix and a sample-barcoded 5' primer were used in a second PCR of about 6 to 12 cycles. TCRdb passed the 5' RACE reads through MiXCR, listing each CDR3 protein once. The sample lists some 1,500,000 distinct CDR3 sequences, around 40% seen once, with about 3.8% in the top ten. The specimen was blood. The receptor set was obtained from a woman between 18 and 29 years old in good health.

The V call is TRBV20-1, the J call TRBJ2-5; possibly TRBD1 for D (6 bases). The V gene's germline CDR1 is DFQATT and CDR2 SNEGSKA (reference sequence). The V end was cut by 3 bases, the J end by 5 bases, with 13 bases between. The CDR3 contains 13 residues. The CDR3 here is CSARGDKSETQYF. The CDR3 nucleotides are TGCAGTGCTAGGGGGGACAAGTCGGAGACCCAGTACTTC.

This sequence joins TRBV20-1 and TRBJ2-1, with TRBD2 matching 8 bases. Germline V gene sequence: CDR1 DFQATT, CDR2 SNEGSKA (reference sequence). The CDR3 length is 15 residues. V gave up 6 bases and J gave up 4 bases; unmatched junction bases: 11. The CDR3 DNA is TGCAGTGCCATAACGACTAGCGCCCTATACAATGAGCAGTTCTTC. This encodes CSAITTSALYNEQFF.

The chain employs TRBV4-1 and TRBJ2-4; D gene ambiguous. V shed 0 bases and J shed 13 bases, with 22 bases lying between them. Germline CDR1 reads MGHRA; CDR2 reads YSYEKL. The CDR3 extends over 16 amino acids. CDR3 in amino acids: CASSQDPHPASYGQYF. The CDR3 DNA reads as TGCGCCAGCAGCCAAGATCCACACCCAGCCTCCTACGGGCAGTACTTC.

This clonotype has ten or more counts. The rearrangement uses TRBV12-3 or TRBV12-4 and TRBJ2-3; no clear D gene. The V end was cut by 5 bases, the J end by 0 bases, with 9 bases between. The CDR3 is 14 amino acids. The CDR3: CASSAATSTDTQYF. CDR3 sequence (DNA): TGTGCCAGCAGTGCCGCGACTAGCACAGATACGCAGTATTTT.

The V and J genes are TRBV2 and TRBJ2-3; TRBD2 matches at 9 bases. The CDR3 sequence is 18 residues long. Germline CDR1 reads SNHLY; CDR2 reads FYNNEI. The junction had 13 bases not matched to a gene; V was cut back by 4 bases and J by 2 bases. CDR3 DNA: TGTGCCAGCAGTGTCCTGCTAGCGGGACGCCCCTTCACAGATACGCAGTATTTT. This codes for CASSVLLAGRPFTDTQYF.

The chain is built from TRBV4-3 and TRBJ1-1; D unclear. V was clipped by 1 base and J by 1 base, with 7 bases between them. This CDR3 is 14 amino acids long. Germline values: CDR1 LGHNA, CDR2 YSLEER. CDR3 loop: CASSQVAQNTEAFF. DNA for the CDR3: TGCGCCAGCAGCCAAGTGGCGCAGAACACTGAAGCTTTCTTT.

This clonotype was observed a handful of times. This sequence joins TRBV5-1 and TRBJ2-7; D could derive from TRBD1 or TRBD2 (5 bases each). This CDR3 comprises 15 residues. The germline CDR1 and CDR2 sequences are SGHRS and YFSETQ. V was trimmed by 4 bases and J by 0 bases, leaving 14 bases between them. CDR3 residues: CASSPRDGSSYEQYF. In nucleotides, the CDR3 is TGCGCCAGCAGCCCCCGGGACGGTAGCTCCTACGAGCAGTACTTC.

This clonotype was counted a few times. The genes are TRBV20-1 and TRBJ1-2, with 8 bases matching TRBD1. Germline V CDR1 and CDR2: DFQATT, SNEGSKA (reference sequence). The CDR3 runs to 14 residues. The V segment lost 5 bases and the J segment 4 bases; nucleotides outside the gene matches: 9. For the CDR3, the DNA is TGCAGTGCTCCCGACTCGACAGGGGTCTATGGCTACACCTTC. Protein product: CSAPDSTGVYGYTF.

This chain uses TRBV6-2 or TRBV6-3 with TRBJ2-1; possibly TRBD1 for D (6 bases). With 1 base removed from V and 5 bases from J, the gap between germline ends came to 6 bases. Germline CDR1 and CDR2: MNHEY and SVGEGT. This CDR3 is built from 13 residues. In DNA, the CDR3 is TGTGCCAGCAGTTACTGGACAGACAATGAGCAGTTCTTC. Amino acid sequence: CASSYWTDNEQFF.

J is TRBJ2-3 and V is TRBV20-1; 7 bases align to TRBD2. V shed 2 bases, J shed 1 base, and the junction held 6 bases outside the gene matches. The CDR3 extends over 15 amino acids. CDR1 and CDR2 from the germline V gene are DFQATT and SNEGSKA (reference sequence). CDR3 in amino acids: CSARRLAEGTDTQYF. Written as DNA, the CDR3 is TGCAGTGCTAGACGGCTAGCGGAGGGCACAGATACGCAGTATTTT.

The rearrangement joins TRBV12-3 or TRBV12-4 to TRBJ2-7; 8 bases are shared with TRBD2. V trimming: 2 bases; J trimming: 0 bases; junction bases outside the gene matches: 12. CDR3 length: 18 residues. The CDR3 DNA reads as TGTGCCAGCAGTTTAATCTTTACTAGCGGAATGAGCTCCTACGAGCAGTACTTC. It is translated as CASSLIFTSGMSSYEQYF.

This clonotype was seen a few times. The J gene is TRBJ1-6, the V gene TRBV7-9; the D gene is possibly TRBD1 (5 bases). Germline CDR1 SEHNR, CDR2 FQNEAQ (reference sequence). Trimming took off 3 bases at V and 6 bases at J, with 12 bases between the two ends. This CDR3 is built from 15 residues. Here the CDR3 DNA reads TGTGCCAGCAGCTTCCAGGGTTTCGGTAATTCACCCCTCCACTTT. Its translation is CASSFQGFGNSPLHF.

This chain joins TRBV7-9 and TRBJ2-5, with D possibly matching TRBD2 (6 bases). This CDR3 is built from 12 residues. Germline V gene lookup returns CDR1 SEHNR and CDR2 FQNEAQ (reference sequence). V dropped 11 bases and J dropped 4 bases, with 14 bases sitting between them. In nucleotides, the CDR3 is TGTGCCGGCACCGCGGGGTTAGAGACCCAGTACTTC. It codes for CAGTAGLETQYF.

J is TRBJ1-6 and V is TRBV7-2, with a possible D match to TRBD1 (5 bases). V lost 4 bases to trimming and J lost 7 bases, with 11 bases between them. The CDR3 runs 14 residues. From germline, CDR1 is SGHTA and CDR2 FQGNSA. CDR3 residues: CASSSGLPNSPLHF. The CDR3 region has the DNA TGTGCCAGCAGCTCGGGACTGCCGAATTCACCCCTCCACTTT.

Turning to this clonotype: The DNA is omitted, as the CDR3 cannot be located on it reliably, and the CDR3 follows TCRdb's listing. This chain connects TRBV10-1 to TRBJ1-2. Germline CDR1 WNHNN, CDR2 SYGVQD (reference sequence). Ends included, the CDR3 has 13 residues. CDR3 residues: CASSEDLGMGYTF.

This clonotype was seen many times. The rearrangement uses TRBV7-2 and TRBJ2-7; 8 bases line up with TRBD2. The CDR3 is 14 residues long. The junction had 1 base not matched to a gene; V was cut back by 1 base and J by 2 bases. Germline loops: CDR1 SGHTA, CDR2 FQGNSA. The CDR3 DNA follows: TGTGCCAGCAGCTTAGACGGGGGGGCCTACGAGCAGTACTTC. The encoded protein is CASSLDGGAYEQYF.

This clonotype was counted ten times or more. This chain joins TRBV24-1 and TRBJ2-1; maybe TRBD2 (5 bases). The CDR3 consists of 13 residues. In germline, CDR1 is KGHDR, CDR2 SFDVKD. Trimming took 0 bases from V and 6 from J, leaving 5 bases between them. CDR3 sequence (DNA): TGTGCCACCAGTGATTTGCGGGGCAATGAGCAGTTCTTC. The encoded protein is CATSDLRGNEQFF.

In its sample, this clonotype was seen a few times. CDR3 protein: CASSDGQGAYGYTF. DNA of the CDR3: TGTGCCAGCAGTGACGGACAGGGTGCCTATGGCTACACCTTC. The chain carries TRBV6-4 and TRBJ1-2; 8 bases align to TRBD1. Trimming at V came to 2 bases and at J to 4 bases, leaving 3 bases not matched to a gene. Germline V gene lookup returns CDR1 MRHNA and CDR2 SNTAGT. CDR3 length: 14 amino acids.

This clonotype was seen a single time. The chain combines TRBV27 with TRBJ2-5, with D unclear. Judging by the DNA end, TRBJ2-7 fits better; the J call may be wrong. Looked up from germline, CDR1 is MNHEY and CDR2 is SMNVEV (reference sequence). CDR3 length: 13 amino acids. In DNA, the CDR3 is TGTGCCAGCAGTCTGGCAGAGCAATACGAGCAGTACTTC. Its protein is CASSLAEQYEQYF.

The CDR3 DNA follows: TGTGCCAGAGAGACCGGGACAGGGATCCCTGAAGCTTTCTTT. Translating it yields CARETGTGIPEAFF. The rearrangement links TRBV2 to TRBJ1-1; TRBD1 aligns across 9 bases. The V gene's germline CDR1 is SNHLY and CDR2 FYNNEI. Losses at the gene ends were 9 bases for V and 6 bases for J; bases not matched to a gene: 11. The CDR3 is 14 residues long.

This clonotype turned up a few times. The chain employs TRBV6-2 or TRBV6-3 and TRBJ1-5; 7 positions agree with TRBD1. The CDR3 spans 13 residues. V dropped 6 bases and J dropped 7; count of bases not matched to a gene: 6. Germline V lookup: CDR1 MNHEY, CDR2 SVGEGT. This CDR3 reads CASSSQGVQPQHF. The CDR3 nucleotides are TGTGCCAGCAGCTCGCAGGGGGTACAGCCCCAGCATTTT.

This clonotype was detected ten times or more. The chain joins TRBV7-2 to TRBJ2-7; D unclear. Germline V gene sequence: CDR1 SGHTA, CDR2 FQGNSA. CDR3 size: 11 residues. The V end was cut by 5 bases, the J end by 4 bases, with 6 bases between. CDR3 sequence: CASSLQYEQYF. The DNA of the CDR3 is TGTGCCAGCAGCCTTCAGTACGAGCAGTACTTC.

This clonotype was detected only a few times. The V gene is TRBV6-2 or TRBV6-3, the J gene TRBJ2-1; 13 bases align to TRBD2. This CDR3 has 17 residues. CDR1 is MNHEY, CDR2 SVGEGT, per germline. V was clipped by 6 bases and J by 7 bases; unmatched bases: 12. The CDR3 region is CASRSPYGTSGKNEQFF. DNA of the CDR3: TGTGCCAGCAGATCCCCCTATGGGACTAGCGGGAAAAATGAGCAGTTCTTC.

This sequence joins TRBV7-2 and TRBJ2-4; 8 bases line up with TRBD1. Germline V CDR1 and CDR2: SGHTA, FQGNSA. The trim removed 0 bases at V and 1 base at J, leaving 5 bases unmatched. The CDR3 totals 17 residues. The CDR3 spells CASSLASRGLAKNIQYF. In DNA form, the CDR3 reads TGTGCCAGCAGCTTAGCTTCCAGGGGGCTCGCCAAAAACATTCAGTACTTC.

This clonotype was detected a few times. The V and J genes are TRBV5-1 and TRBJ1-1; maybe TRBD1 (5 bases). Trimming pared 3 bases from V and 3 bases from J, leaving 12 bases between. Germline lookup yields CDR1 SGHRS and CDR2 YFSETQ. This CDR3 spans 14 amino acids. The CDR3 DNA sequence: TGCGCCAGCAGCTGGGACGGGGGAGACACTGAAGCTTTCTTT. Translated, it gives CASSWDGGDTEAFF. The full variable domain, with the rest looked up from reference TRBV5-1 and TRBJ1-1, is KAGVTQTPRYLIKTRGQQVTLSCSPISGHRSVSWYQQTPGQGLQFLFEYFSETQRNKGNFPGRFSGRQFSNSRSEMNVSTLELGDSALYLCASSWDGGDTEAFFGQGTRLTVV.

The chain combines TRBV20-1 with TRBJ2-1; the match to TRBD1 covers 9 bases. Germline CDR1 reads DFQATT; CDR2 reads SNEGSKA (reference sequence). Trimming removed 6 bases from V and 10 bases from J; junction bases left unmatched: 16. This CDR3 has 15 residues. The CDR3 protein is CSAPRDRVSSYEQFF. CDR3 sequence (DNA): TGCAGTGCCCCCCGGGACAGGGTCAGCTCCTACGAGCAGTTCTTC.

In its sample, this clonotype was seen a few times. This chain uses TRBV5-4 with TRBJ2-1; TRBD2 aligns across 8 bases. Looked up from germline, CDR1 is SGHNT and CDR2 is YYREEE (reference sequence). The J segment lost 7 bases and the V segment lost 0 bases, leaving 3 bases of the junction unmatched. The CDR3 consists of 14 residues. The CDR3 nucleotides are TGTGCCAGCAGCTTGGAGAGCGGGAGTAATGAGCAGTTCTTC. Translated, it gives CASSLESGSNEQFF.

This clonotype showed up just a few times. This sequence joins TRBV30 and TRBJ2-1; TRBD1 matches 7 bases. CDR3 length: 14 residues. The V gene's germline CDR1 is GTSNPN and CDR2 SVGIG (reference sequence). After removal of 6 bases from V and 8 bases from J, the junction contained 13 bases not matched to a gene. The CDR3 DNA reads as TGTGCCTGTCCCAAGAGGGGGCCGGGTGATGAGCAGTTCTTC. Encoded protein: CACPKRGPGDEQFF.

The V and J genes are TRBV7-2 and TRBJ2-4; possibly TRBD2 for D (5 bases). Germline V gene lookup returns CDR1 SGHTA and CDR2 FQGNSA. Trimming shortened V by 1 base and J by 13 bases, and 20 bases separated the two germline ends. This CDR3 contains 15 residues. The CDR3 sequence is CASSLVASPNNEQYF. CDR3 DNA: TGTGCCAGCAGCTTAGTGGCTAGCCCTAACAATGAGCAGTACTTC.

In its sample, this clonotype was seen a few times. The rearrangement uses TRBV20-1 and TRBJ1-2, with D perhaps matching TRBD1 (5 bases). Germline CDR1 and CDR2: DFQATT and SNEGSKA (reference sequence). V was cut by 6 bases and J by 3 bases, with 14 bases left in between. The CDR3 is made up of 13 amino acids. CDR3 loop: CSAMPTVYYGYTF. The CDR3 nucleotides are TGCAGTGCAATGCCGACAGTTTACTATGGCTACACCTTC.

V is TRBV27 and J is TRBJ2-5, with 8 bases fitting TRBD1. CDR3 length equals 14 residues. After removal of 8 bases from V and 1 base from J, the junction contained 6 bases not matched to a gene. CDR1 MNHEY and CDR2 SMNVEV come from the germline V gene (reference sequence). DNA for the CDR3: TGTGCCAGCGGGAAAGGACAGGGCCAAGAGACCCAGTACTTC. Residues: CASGKGQGQETQYF.